This section outlines one T cell receptor beta chain sequence together with its context. The target antigen is unknown. The authors ran a second PCR of about 6 to 12 cycles using a sample-barcoded 5' primer and a J-beta primer mix. Using its own MiXCR run on the 5' RACE reads, TCRdb lists one record per CDR3 protein. The sample lists under 800,000 distinct CDR3 sequences, 40% to 45% occurring once. Healthy Russian Caucasian donors spanned ages about 6 to 100 years. This specimen belongs to a study of blood T cells in healthy people across ages. Study outcomes and limitations: Unknown CMV status may confound age-related changes in expanded clones. Naive CD4+ cells and diversity were both higher in long-lived donors than in aged donors.

The CDR3 length is 12 residues. V was clipped by 2 bases and J by 10 bases, with 11 bases between them. Germline assignment: CDR1 WSHSY and CDR2 SAAADI. The source of this sequence is a woman aged 55-70 years in good health. The sample taken for sequencing was blood. The chain has TRBV10-2 and TRBJ1-1, with D uncertain. CDR3 sequence: CASSEGRDLAFF. CDR3 bases: TGCGCCAGCAGTGAGGGGCGTGACTTAGCTTTCTTT.